These T cell receptor beta chains were read from a single sample in a study of Ad26.COV2.S vaccination and SARS-CoV-2 variants. The table came from immunoSEQ multiplex PCR; TCRdb's copy has only in-frame clones and leaves some out. The sample holds about 350,000 clones, roughly nine tenths seen once. The source material was peripheral blood, sampled after recovery from COVID-19. These receptors were obtained from a human donor who had recovered from COVID-19. Each CDR3 is given with its conserved first and last residue. Each record gives: CDR3 protein, CDR3 DNA, D gene, V gene, J gene, clone size, CDR3 length. D genes are given only for firm matches. Rows give clone size only sometimes, using once, few, many, or a class for an expanded clone.

CDR3 protein: CASSQRGPREAGASGNTIYF; CDR3 DNA: TGTGCCAGCAGCCAAAGAGGCCCGAGGGAGGCGGGGGCCAGTGGAAACACCATATATTTT; D gene: -; V gene: TRBV3-1/TRBV3-2; J gene: TRBJ1-3; clone size: -; CDR3 length: 20
CDR3 protein: CASSVGGGSTDTQYF; CDR3 DNA: TGTGCCAGCAGCGTAGGGGGGGGAAGCACAGATACGCAGTATTTT; D gene: TRBD2; V gene: TRBV9; J gene: TRBJ2-3; clone size: -; CDR3 length: 15
CDR3 protein: CASSPGGAYGYTF; CDR3 DNA: TGTGCCAGCAGCCCAGGGGGCGCCTATGGCTACACCTTC; D gene: TRBD1; V gene: TRBV6-6; J gene: TRBJ1-2; clone size: -; CDR3 length: 13
CDR3 protein: CASGLVLGQGAGNEQYF; CDR3 DNA: TGTGCTAGTGGTTTGGTACTGGGACAGGGGGCAGGAAACGAGCAGTACTTC; D gene: TRBD1; V gene: TRBV12-5; J gene: TRBJ2-7; clone size: -; CDR3 length: 17
CDR3 protein: CASSIQQGSRTKNIQYF; CDR3 DNA: TGTGCCAGTAGTATACAACAGGGGAGTCGTACCAAAAACATTCAGTACTTC; D gene: TRBD1; V gene: TRBV19; J gene: TRBJ2-4; clone size: -; CDR3 length: 17
CDR3 protein: CASRRSSYEQYF; CDR3 DNA: TGTGCCAGCAGGCGCAGCTCCTACGAGCAGTACTTC; D gene: -; V gene: TRBV6-5; J gene: TRBJ2-7; clone size: -; CDR3 length: 12
CDR3 protein: CASSLAAVAETQYF; CDR3 DNA: TGTGCCAGCAGCTTAGCGGCAGTTGCAGAGACCCAGTACTTC; D gene: -; V gene: TRBV7-9; J gene: TRBJ2-5; clone size: once; CDR3 length: 14
CDR3 protein: CSVGRTGAPQETQYF; CDR3 DNA: TGCAGCGTTGGCCGGACAGGGGCCCCTCAAGAGACCCAGTACTTC; D gene: TRBD1; V gene: TRBV29-1; J gene: TRBJ2-5; clone size: -; CDR3 length: 15
CDR3 protein: CASSDSEQYF; CDR3 DNA: TGCGCCAGCAGTGACTCCGAGCAGTACTTC; D gene: -; V gene: TRBV10-1; J gene: TRBJ2-7; clone size: -; CDR3 length: 10
CDR3 protein: CASSLVDQETQYF; CDR3 DNA: TGTGCCAGCAGTTTAGTGGATCAAGAGACCCAGTACTTC; D gene: -; V gene: TRBV27; J gene: TRBJ2-5; clone size: -; CDR3 length: 13
CDR3 protein: CASSLLVAGDPWETQYF; CDR3 DNA: TGCGCCAGCAGCTTGCTCGTCGCAGGGGACCCCTGGGAGACCCAGTACTTC; D gene: -; V gene: TRBV5-1; J gene: TRBJ2-5; clone size: -; CDR3 length: 17
CDR3 protein: CASSPHGQGGSYEQYF; CDR3 DNA: TGTGCCAGCAGCCCCCACGGACAGGGTGGCTCCTACGAGCAGTACTTC; D gene: TRBD1; V gene: TRBV7-8; J gene: TRBJ2-7; clone size: -; CDR3 length: 16
CDR3 protein: CASSQETEAFF; CDR3 DNA: TGTGCCAGCAGCCAAGAGACTGAAGCTTTCTTT; D gene: -; V gene: TRBV4-2; J gene: TRBJ1-1; clone size: -; CDR3 length: 11
CDR3 protein: CASSDRLPYEQYF; CDR3 DNA: TGTGCCAGCAGCGACAGGTTACCCTACGAGCAGTACTTC; D gene: -; V gene: TRBV6-2/TRBV6-3; J gene: TRBJ2-7; clone size: -; CDR3 length: 13
CDR3 protein: CASSHTGSGANVLTF; CDR3 DNA: TGTGCCAGCAGCCATACAGGGTCTGGGGCCAACGTCCTGACTTTC; D gene: -; V gene: TRBV27; J gene: TRBJ2-6; clone size: -; CDR3 length: 15
CDR3 protein: CASSHIRDRDTEAFF; CDR3 DNA: TGTGCCAGCAGCCACATTCGGGACAGAGACACTGAAGCTTTCTTT; D gene: TRBD1; V gene: TRBV3-1/TRBV3-2; J gene: TRBJ1-1; clone size: once; CDR3 length: 15
CDR3 protein: CASSQDGYTEAFF; CDR3 DNA: TGTGCCAGCAGCCAAGACGGTTACACTGAAGCTTTCTTT; D gene: -; V gene: TRBV3-1/TRBV3-2; J gene: TRBJ1-1; clone size: -; CDR3 length: 13
CDR3 protein: CASSQDTGHRGYTF; CDR3 DNA: TGTGCCAGCAGCCAAGACACCGGACATCGGGGCTACACCTTC; D gene: -; V gene: TRBV6-6; J gene: TRBJ1-2; clone size: -; CDR3 length: 14
CDR3 protein: CASSFRSQYNEQFF; CDR3 DNA: TGTGCCAGCAGCTTCAGAAGCCAATACAATGAGCAGTTCTTC; D gene: -; V gene: TRBV7-9; J gene: TRBJ2-1; clone size: -; CDR3 length: 14
CDR3 protein: CASSISPGEAFF; CDR3 DNA: TGTGCCAGTAGTATAAGTCCAGGAGAAGCTTTCTTT; D gene: -; V gene: TRBV19; J gene: TRBJ1-1; clone size: -; CDR3 length: 12
CDR3 protein: CASSLDPGAGEKLFF; CDR3 DNA: TGTGCCAGCAGCTTAGACCCGGGGGCCGGGGAAAAACTGTTTTTT; D gene: -; V gene: TRBV7-9; J gene: TRBJ1-4; clone size: -; CDR3 length: 15
CDR3 protein: CASTPGGTEAFF; CDR3 DNA: TGTGCCAGCACCCCGGGGGGCACTGAAGCTTTCTTT; D gene: -; V gene: TRBV6-6; J gene: TRBJ1-1; clone size: -; CDR3 length: 12
CDR3 protein: CASSWRGSDNSPLHF; CDR3 DNA: TGCGCCAGCAGCTGGAGGGGTTCGGATAATTCACCCCTCCACTTT; D gene: -; V gene: TRBV5-1; J gene: TRBJ1-6; clone size: -; CDR3 length: 15
CDR3 protein: CASLRERGLSTEAFF; CDR3 DNA: TGTGCCAGCCTACGGGAAAGGGGGTTGAGTACTGAAGCTTTCTTT; D gene: -; V gene: TRBV5-8; J gene: TRBJ1-1; clone size: once; CDR3 length: 15
CDR3 protein: CASSSRAGVETGELFF; CDR3 DNA: TGTGCCAGCAGCTCCAGAGCGGGGGTCGAGACCGGGGAGCTGTTTTTT; D gene: TRBD2; V gene: TRBV7-7; J gene: TRBJ2-2; clone size: -; CDR3 length: 16
CDR3 protein: CASSIGWGVNAGELFF; CDR3 DNA: TGTGCCAGCAGCATCGGTTGGGGAGTGAATGCCGGGGAGCTGTTTTTT; D gene: -; V gene: TRBV11-3; J gene: TRBJ2-2; clone size: once; CDR3 length: 16
CDR3 protein: CASRRAGYNEQFF; CDR3 DNA: TGTGCCAGCAGGAGGGCAGGCTACAATGAGCAGTTCTTC; D gene: -; V gene: TRBV12-3/TRBV12-4; J gene: TRBJ2-1; clone size: -; CDR3 length: 13
CDR3 protein: CASSPTGELFF; CDR3 DNA: TGTGCCAGCAGCCCCACCGGGGAGCTGTTTTTT; D gene: -; V gene: TRBV7-9; J gene: TRBJ2-2; clone size: -; CDR3 length: 11
CDR3 protein: CASSPSGGWGKNIQYF; CDR3 DNA: TGTGCCAGCAGTCCCAGCGGGGGGTGGGGCAAAAACATTCAGTACTTC; D gene: TRBD2; V gene: TRBV11-2; J gene: TRBJ2-4; clone size: -; CDR3 length: 16
CDR3 protein: CASSYSTGTDGYTF; CDR3 DNA: TGTGCCAGCAGTTACTCGACAGGGACGGATGGCTACACCTTC; D gene: TRBD1; V gene: TRBV6-5; J gene: TRBJ1-2; clone size: -; CDR3 length: 14
CDR3 protein: CASSRDRGSPLHF; CDR3 DNA: TGTGCCAGCAGCCGGGACAGGGGTTCACCCCTCCACTTT; D gene: TRBD1; V gene: TRBV9; J gene: TRBJ1-6; clone size: few; CDR3 length: 13
CDR3 protein: CASGWGDGLRGNTIYF; CDR3 DNA: TGTGCTAGTGGTTGGGGGGATGGTTTGCGTGGAAACACCATATATTTT; D gene: -; V gene: TRBV12-5; J gene: TRBJ1-3; clone size: once; CDR3 length: 16
CDR3 protein: CASSFPPGQGYGYTF; CDR3 DNA: TGTGCCAGCAGTTTCCCCCCGGGACAGGGGTATGGCTACACCTTC; D gene: TRBD1; V gene: TRBV7-2; J gene: TRBJ1-2; clone size: -; CDR3 length: 15
CDR3 protein: CASSFRQASEQYF; CDR3 DNA: TGTGCCAGCAGTTTCCGACAGGCAAGCGAGCAGTACTTC; D gene: -; V gene: TRBV6-5; J gene: TRBJ2-7; clone size: -; CDR3 length: 13
CDR3 protein: CASTASTPGNEQFF; CDR3 DNA: TGTGCCAGTACGGCGTCGACACCGGGCAATGAGCAGTTCTTC; D gene: -; V gene: TRBV19; J gene: TRBJ2-1; clone size: -; CDR3 length: 14
CDR3 protein: CAKRKRYNSPLHF; CDR3 DNA: TGTGCCAAAAGGAAGCGTTATAATTCACCCCTCCACTTT; D gene: -; V gene: TRBV21-1; J gene: TRBJ1-6; clone size: -; CDR3 length: 13
CDR3 protein: CASAGYGYTF; CDR3 DNA: TGTGCCAGCGCTGGTTATGGCTACACCTTC; D gene: -; V gene: TRBV7-9; J gene: TRBJ1-2; clone size: few; CDR3 length: 10
CDR3 protein: CASSDLVYGYTF; CDR3 DNA: TGTGCCAGCAGTGATCTGGTCTATGGCTACACCTTC; D gene: -; V gene: TRBV2; J gene: TRBJ1-2; clone size: -; CDR3 length: 12
CDR3 protein: CASSFVSQPNTEAFF; CDR3 DNA: TGTGCCAGCAGCTTCGTTTCCCAGCCGAACACTGAAGCTTTCTTT; D gene: -; V gene: TRBV7-2; J gene: TRBJ1-1; clone size: -; CDR3 length: 15
CDR3 protein: CASAPSSYNSPLHF; CDR3 DNA: TGTGCCAGCGCCCCAAGCTCCTATAATTCACCCCTCCACTTT; D gene: -; V gene: TRBV9; J gene: TRBJ1-6; clone size: -; CDR3 length: 14
CDR3 protein: CASSPDFAGDRDPYEQYF; CDR3 DNA: TGTGCCAGCTCACCCGATTTTGCGGGGGACAGGGATCCCTACGAGCAGTACTTC; D gene: TRBD1; V gene: TRBV18; J gene: TRBJ2-7; clone size: -; CDR3 length: 18
CDR3 protein: CASSLRQQHSNQPQHF; CDR3 DNA: TGTGCCAGCAGCCTAAGACAGCAACATAGCAATCAGCCCCAGCATTTT; D gene: -; V gene: TRBV11-3; J gene: TRBJ1-5; clone size: -; CDR3 length: 16
CDR3 protein: CASTVNVEYEQYF; CDR3 DNA: TGTGCCAGCACCGTGAACGTCGAGTACGAGCAGTACTTC; D gene: -; V gene: TRBV6-5; J gene: TRBJ2-7; clone size: -; CDR3 length: 13
CDR3 protein: CASSLGSTYEQYF; CDR3 DNA: TGCGCCAGCAGCTTGGGATCGACCTACGAGCAGTACTTC; D gene: -; V gene: TRBV5-1; J gene: TRBJ2-7; clone size: -; CDR3 length: 13
CDR3 protein: CASSPGTSRTGELFF; CDR3 DNA: TGTGCCAGCAGTCCCGGGACTAGCCGCACCGGGGAGCTGTTTTTT; D gene: TRBD2; V gene: TRBV7-3; J gene: TRBJ2-2; clone size: -; CDR3 length: 15
CDR3 protein: CASSVDGLAGGGGLDTDTQYF; CDR3 DNA: TGTGCCAGCAGCGTAGACGGACTAGCGGGGGGTGGCGGGCTAGACACAGATACGCAGTATTTT; D gene: TRBD2; V gene: TRBV9; J gene: TRBJ2-3; clone size: -; CDR3 length: 21
CDR3 protein: CASSPRGATASYEQYF; CDR3 DNA: TGTGCCAGCAGCCCGCGGGGGGCCACCGCCTCCTACGAGCAGTACTTC; D gene: TRBD2; V gene: TRBV11-2; J gene: TRBJ2-7; clone size: once; CDR3 length: 16
CDR3 protein: CASSDSTPGLAGGTDTQYF; CDR3 DNA: TGCGCCAGCAGTGATAGCACCCCGGGACTAGCGGGGGGCACAGATACGCAGTATTTT; D gene: TRBD2; V gene: TRBV10-1; J gene: TRBJ2-3; clone size: -; CDR3 length: 19
CDR3 protein: CSASGMGQVPSMNTEAFF; CDR3 DNA: TGCAGTGCGAGTGGAATGGGACAGGTCCCTTCCATGAACACTGAAGCTTTCTTT; D gene: TRBD1; V gene: TRBV20-1; J gene: TRBJ1-1; clone size: -; CDR3 length: 18
CDR3 protein: CASSESVYHEQYF; CDR3 DNA: TGTGCCAGCAGTGAATCCGTTTACCACGAGCAGTACTTC; D gene: -; V gene: TRBV6-1; J gene: TRBJ2-7; clone size: -; CDR3 length: 13
CDR3 protein: CASSLSIRARLSRDTEAFF; CDR3 DNA: TGTGCCAGCAGTTTATCCATCCGGGCACGGCTATCCCGGGACACTGAAGCTTTCTTT; D gene: -; V gene: TRBV27; J gene: TRBJ1-1; clone size: -; CDR3 length: 19
CDR3 protein: CASSGTVIGYGYTF; CDR3 DNA: TGTGCCAGCAGTGGGACAGTCATCGGGTATGGCTACACCTTC; D gene: -; V gene: TRBV2; J gene: TRBJ1-2; clone size: -; CDR3 length: 14
CDR3 protein: CASSLNPGLPYEQYF; CDR3 DNA: TGTGCCAGCAGTTTGAACCCAGGCCTTCCCTACGAGCAGTACTTC; D gene: -; V gene: TRBV27; J gene: TRBJ2-7; clone size: few; CDR3 length: 15
CDR3 protein: CASSVQPQETQYF; CDR3 DNA: TGTGCCAGCAGCGTGCAACCTCAAGAGACCCAGTACTTC; D gene: -; V gene: TRBV9; J gene: TRBJ2-5; clone size: -; CDR3 length: 13
CDR3 protein: CASSSRAGGPNTEAFF; CDR3 DNA: TGTGCCAGTAGTAGTCGGGCCGGGGGGCCGAACACTGAAGCTTTCTTT; D gene: -; V gene: TRBV19; J gene: TRBJ1-1; clone size: -; CDR3 length: 16